This T cell receptor beta chain was documented in a study of PD-1 blockade in classical Hodgkin lymphoma. TCRdb keeps only in-frame clones here, not all; method: immunoSEQ multiplex PCR. Found here are about 84,000 clones, 89% of them singletons; the top ten hold less than 25%. Autologous stem cell transplantation was followed by relapse in every patient, and brentuximab vedotin exposure varied. The sequence was obtained from a human donor with classical Hodgkin lymphoma. Specimen: peripheral blood mononuclear cells (PBMCs), collected at baseline.

CDR3 in amino acids: CASSGTVSIWGAFF. For the CDR3, the DNA is TGTGCCAGCAGTGGGACAGTATCCATATGGGGGGCTTTCTTT. The rearrangement links TRBV6-1 to TRBJ1-1; the D gene is possibly TRBD1 (6 bases). The CDR3 is made up of 14 amino acids. Trimming took off 4 bases at V and 11 bases at J, with 20 bases between the two ends. The germline CDR1 and CDR2 sequences are MNHNS and SASEGT.